A single sample gave rise to the 13 T cell receptor beta chains below, sequenced in a study of a mutant IDH1 vaccine in newly diagnosed glioma. TCRdb's table, derived via immunoSEQ multiplex PCR, lists solely in-frame clones and lacks some. The sample includes tens of thousands of clones, 75% to 95% of them seen just once. These receptors' targets are unknown. The time point is: week 5, during vaccination. Doses comprised 300 ug of mutant IDH1 20-mer peptide each, plus topical imiquimod. This sample comprised PBMCs, obtained from a glioma patient whose treatment included an IDH1 peptide vaccine. The receptors shown here come from a woman between 50 and 59 years old with glioma.

This clone was counted a single time. This sequence joins TRBV5-1 and TRBJ2-5; D is ambiguous. The closer fit of TRBJ2-7 to the DNA end suggests the J call may be wrong. Germline CDR1 SGHRS, CDR2 YFSETQ. The CDR3 runs to 14 residues. The chain's CDR3 is CASSLDPSSYEQYF. CDR3 DNA: TGCGCCAGCAGCTTGGACCCGAGCTCCTACGAGCAGTACTTC.

The V gene is TRBV6-5, the J gene TRBJ2-5, with a weak D call TRBD1 (5 bases). Germline V CDR1 and CDR2: MNHEY, SVGAGI. V shed 2 bases and J shed 5 bases, with 6 bases lying between them. This CDR3 has 12 residues. CDR3 loop: CASSYRGETQYF. Written as DNA, the CDR3 is TGTGCCAGCAGTTACAGGGGTGAGACCCAGTACTTC.

The chain couples TRBV5-1 to TRBJ2-7; 14 nucleotides align to TRBD2. V was pared by 4 bases and J by 3 bases, with 3 bases of the junction left unmatched. The CDR3 totals 15 residues. Germline values: CDR1 SGHRS, CDR2 YFSETQ. CDR3 loop: CASSRGTSGSYEQYF. CDR3 DNA sequence: TGCGCCAGCAGCCGAGGGACTAGCGGGAGCTACGAGCAGTACTTC.

The chain employs TRBV10-3 and TRBJ2-4; no clear D gene. The CDR3 totals 17 residues. Germline assignment: CDR1 ENHRY and CDR2 SYGVKD. Trimming cost V 0 bases and J 0 bases, with 12 bases left between them. In DNA form, the CDR3 reads TGTGCCATCAGTGAGTCGGGGTTTGGGGTAGCCAAAAACATTCAGTACTTC. This sequence encodes CAISESGFGVAKNIQYF.

The gene calls are TRBV18 and TRBJ1-5; D is perhaps TRBD1 (5 bases). Germline V gene sequence: CDR1 KGHSH, CDR2 LQKENI. CDR3 length equals 15 residues. Trimming pared 3 bases from V and 0 bases from J, leaving 9 bases between. CDR3 DNA sequence: TGTGCCAGCTCACCGGGGGTGGATAGCAATCAGCCCCAGCATTTT. Translating it yields CASSPGVDSNQPQHF. Combining the CDR3 with reference TRBV18 and TRBJ1-5 gives the whole variable domain NAGVMQNPRHLVRRRGQEARLRCSPMKGHSHVYWYRQLPEEGLKFMVYLQKENIIDESGMPKERFSAEFPKEGPSILRIQQVVRGDSAAYFCASSPGVDSNQPQHFGDGTRLSIL.

The chain uses TRBV19 and TRBJ2-3, with D unclear. With 10 bases removed from V and 1 base from J, the gap between germline ends came to 6 bases. Germline assignment: CDR1 LNHDA and CDR2 SQIVND (reference sequence). The CDR3 is 11 residues long. The CDR3 is CATAGTDTQYF. The CDR3 DNA reads as TGTGCCACCGCAGGCACAGATACGCAGTATTTT.

Note on this clone: Germline and junction disagree at one end, which may indicate a read error. The chain carries TRBV28 and TRBJ1-2, with 7 positions matching TRBD1. The CDR3 covers 14 residues. In germline, CDR1 is MDHEN, CDR2 SYDVKM. CDR3 DNA sequence: TGTGCCAGCAGAGCGACAGGGCAGTACTACGGCTACACCTTC. This sequence encodes CASRATGQYYGYTF.

The chain carries TRBV6-1 and TRBJ2-1, with 9 bases that match TRBD1. The CDR3 is 13 amino acids. The germline gives CDR1 MNHNS, CDR2 SASEGT. Losses at the gene ends were 8 bases for V and 3 bases for J; bases not matched to a gene: 2. CDR3 sequence reads: CASGTGRYNEQFF. The CDR3 bases are TGTGCCAGCGGGACAGGGCGCTACAATGAGCAGTTCTTC.

The chain carries TRBV11-2 and TRBJ2-1; 10 bases match TRBD2. The J segment lost 6 bases and the V segment lost 3 bases, leaving 2 bases of the junction unmatched. Germline CDR1 SGHAT, CDR2 FQNNGV. The CDR3 totals 14 residues. This CDR3 is CASSLGTSVNEQFF. CDR3 coding DNA: TGTGCCAGCAGCTTGGGGACTAGCGTCAATGAGCAGTTCTTC.

The rearrangement uses TRBV27 and TRBJ2-7; D assignment may be TRBD1 or TRBD2 (5 bases each). There are 14 residues in the CDR3. Trimming removed 0 bases at V and 7 bases at J, with 13 bases between. CDR1 is MNHEY and CDR2 is SMNVEV in the germline V gene (reference sequence). The CDR3 nucleotides read TGTGCCAGCAGTTTATCAACGGGACGTCTGGAGCAGTACTTC. Translated: CASSLSTGRLEQYF.

The V call is TRBV5-4, the J call TRBJ1-4, with TRBD1 matching 7 bases. The CDR3 loop spans 15 amino acids. The V gene end was trimmed by 0 bases and the J gene end by 7 bases; junction bases not matched to a gene: 6. The germline V gene has CDR1 SGHNT and CDR2 YYREEE (reference sequence). The CDR3 bases are TGTGCCAGCAGCTTGGGGGGGGACAGCGGTGAAAAACTGTTTTTT. Its protein product is CASSLGGDSGEKLFF.

This clone was seen more than once but under ten times. J is TRBJ1-5 and V is TRBV30; no clear D. V was shortened by 1 base and J by 7 bases, with 14 bases between the two germline ends. Germline CDR1 and CDR2: GTSNPN and SVGIG (reference sequence). This CDR3 is built from 14 residues. CDR3 nucleotides: TGTGCCTGGAGTGGAGGGTCCGTAGGACAGCCCCAGCATTTT. Protein sequence: CAWSGGSVGQPQHF. Full variable domain (rest looked up from reference TRBV30 and TRBJ1-5): SQTIHQWPATLVQPVGSPLSLECTVEGTSNPNLYWYRQAAGRGLQLLFYSVGIGQISSEVPQNLSASRPQDRQFILSSKKLLLSDSGFYLCAWSGGSVGQPQHFGDGTRLSIL.

This clone was recorded a few times. The V and J genes are TRBV10-3 and TRBJ2-2, with D possibly matching TRBD1 (6 bases). The ends were cut back, 10 bases at V and 3 bases at J, with 12 bases in the middle. Germline CDR1 ENHRY, CDR2 SYGVKD. The CDR3 is 13 amino acids. CDR3 bases: TGTGCCACTGCTGGACAGTACACCGGGGAGCTGTTTTTT. Amino acids: CATAGQYTGELFF.